Listed here are 26 T cell receptor beta chains from one sample, sequenced in a study of cytomegalovirus exposure and HLA in healthy donors. A multiplex PCR was run with 60 Vbeta primers and 13 Jbeta primers. Data came from immunoSEQ multiplex PCR; TCRdb stores just in-frame clones and leaves some out. The table has about 110,000 clones, 65% to 90% seen once. Material: PBMCs. The receptors here all came from a man between 45 and 60 years old in good health and CMV-seronegative.

This clone was seen a handful of times. This chain uses TRBV28 with TRBJ2-3; D is undetermined. Germline assignment: CDR1 MDHEN and CDR2 SYDVKM. V dropped 4 bases and J dropped 0 bases, with 17 bases sitting between them. CDR3 length: 17 residues. CDR3 region: CASSSPLIGASTDTQYF. CDR3 bases: TGTGCCAGCAGTTCCCCGTTAATCGGTGCTAGCACAGATACGCAGTATTTT.

This clone was detected only a few times. This rearrangement joins TRBV4-1 to TRBJ1-3; D uncertain. The CDR3 totals 12 residues. Trimming took off 4 bases at V and 11 bases at J, with 12 bases between the two ends. CDR1 and CDR2 from the germline V gene are MGHRA and YSYEKL. DNA for the CDR3: TGCGCCAGCAGCCCCGCCGACTCCGCCATATATTTT. Protein: CASSPADSAIYF.

V is TRBV19 and J is TRBJ2-2; 11 bases align to TRBD2. Trimming at V came to 3 bases and at J to 1 base, leaving 7 bases not matched to a gene. The germline V gene encodes CDR1 LNHDA and CDR2 SQIVND (reference sequence). The CDR3 contains 18 residues. CDR3 region: CASSIRLAGGKNTGELFF. CDR3 nucleotide sequence: TGTGCCAGTAGTATCAGGCTAGCGGGGGGAAAGAACACCGGGGAGCTGTTTTTT.

This clone was seen a handful of times. The gene calls are TRBV20-1 and TRBJ2-5, with D possibly TRBD2 on 5 matching bases. This CDR3 has 11 residues. Germline V CDR1 and CDR2: DFQATT, SNEGSKA (reference sequence). V was cut by 7 bases and J by 7 bases, with 13 bases left in between. The chain's CDR3 is CSGEDSGTQYF. The DNA for the CDR3 is TGCAGTGGTGAGGACTCGGGGACCCAGTACTTC.

The genes are TRBV5-1 and TRBJ2-2; maybe TRBD1 (5 bases). Trimming cost V 3 bases and J 0 bases, with 9 bases left between them. Per the germline V gene, CDR1 is SGHRS and CDR2 is YFSETQ. The CDR3 sequence is 15 residues long. The CDR3 sequence is CASSSDTTNTGELFF. CDR3 nucleotides: TGCGCCAGCAGCTCGGACACTACGAACACCGGGGAGCTGTTTTTT.

The genes are TRBV6-1 and TRBJ2-4; a weak D match, TRBD2 (5 bases). Germline CDR1 and CDR2: MNHNS and SASEGT. The CDR3 is 16 residues long. V lost 2 bases and J lost 0, with 11 bases in between. CDR3 in amino acids: CASSESGGLAKNIQYF. In nucleotides, the CDR3 is TGTGCCAGCAGTGAAAGTGGCGGGCTAGCCAAAAACATTCAGTACTTC.

The genes are TRBV19 and TRBJ1-5, with D perhaps matching TRBD1 (6 bases). There are 15 residues in the CDR3. Germline-derived CDR1 and CDR2 are LNHDA and SQIVND (reference sequence). V lost 5 bases and J 4 bases, leaving 15 bases between the germline ends. In DNA, the CDR3 is TGTGCCAGTAGTCCTAGACAGGCCGAGAATCAGCCCCAGCATTTT. Amino acids: CASSPRQAENQPQHF.

The genes are TRBV6-1 and TRBJ2-7; D not resolved. CDR1 and CDR2 from the germline V gene are MNHNS and SASEGT. Trimming removed 2 bases from V and 7 bases from J, with 9 bases in between. The length of the CDR3 is 12 residues. The CDR3, as DNA: TGTGCCAGCAGTGAAAAGGGTTGGGAGCAGTACGTC. This gives the protein CASSEKGWEQYV.

The genes are TRBV4-3 and TRBJ2-7, with D hard to call. Germline V gene data show CDR1 as LGHNA and CDR2 as YSLEER. V lost 4 bases to trimming and J lost 6 bases, with 16 bases between them. CDR3 length: 14 amino acids. CDR3 DNA: TGCGCCAGCAGCCTGCGGAGCACCCCGGGCGAGCAGTACTTC. It translates to CASSLRSTPGEQYF.

This rearrangement joins TRBV7-8 to TRBJ2-3; the D is unclear. Germline V gives CDR1 SGHVS, CDR2 FQNEAQ. V lost 1 base, J lost 0 bases, and 5 bases lay in between. This CDR3 has 14 residues. The CDR3 DNA reads TGTGCCAGCAGCTTAGTAGCTAGCACAGATACGCAGTATTTT. It is translated as CASSLVASTDTQYF.

This clone was seen a few times. This sequence joins TRBV29-1 and TRBJ1-2; 7 bases agree with TRBD1. Germline-derived CDR1 and CDR2 are SQVTM and ANQGSEA. The CDR3 extends over 13 amino acids. V was pared by 6 bases and J by 7 bases, with 11 bases of the junction left unmatched. The CDR3: CSVDGRGLGGYTF. For the CDR3, the DNA is TGCAGCGTCGACGGAAGGGGGCTCGGTGGCTACACCTTC.

This chain connects TRBV14 to TRBJ1-6; TRBD1 is a possible D gene (6 bases). Germline V CDR1 and CDR2: SGHDN, FVKESK. The CDR3 is 17 amino acids. Between the trimmed V and J ends, which lost 2 bases and 0 bases, there was a span of 11 bases. CDR3 protein: CASSQLTGSSYNSPLHF. The CDR3, as DNA: TGTGCCAGCAGCCAATTGACAGGCAGCTCCTATAATTCACCCCTCCACTTT.

The V gene is TRBV5-1, the J gene TRBJ2-3, with a weak D call TRBD2 (5 bases). CDR3 size: 14 residues. Trimming shortened V by 2 bases and J by 5 bases, and 12 bases separated the two germline ends. Germline values: CDR1 SGHRS, CDR2 YFSETQ. The CDR3 DNA reads as TGCGCCAGCAGCTTTCGAAGGGCGGGAGATACGCAGTATTTT. Translation: CASSFRRAGDTQYF.

This clone was seen only once. The rearrangement joins TRBV29-1 to TRBJ2-5, with TRBD1 identical over 10 bases. There are 15 residues in the CDR3. Germline loops: CDR1 SQVTM, CDR2 ANQGSEA. V lost 3 bases and J lost 5; bases outside the gene matches: 9. The CDR3 coding sequence is TGCAGCGTTGACCCCTCGGACAGGGGGAGGGAGACCCAGTACTTC. Protein: CSVDPSDRGRETQYF.

The chain uses TRBV5-1 and TRBJ2-5; 10 nucleotides agree with TRBD1. V was pared by 0 bases and J by 4 bases, with 6 bases of the junction left unmatched. The CDR3 is 16 amino acids. Germline V gene lookup returns CDR1 SGHRS and CDR2 YFSETQ. This chain's CDR3 is CASSLVLRTGGETQYF. The CDR3 region has the DNA TGCGCCAGCAGCTTGGTCCTACGGACAGGGGGAGAGACCCAGTACTTC.

This clone appeared a single time. The gene calls are TRBV5-1 and TRBJ2-3; TRBD2 is a possible D gene (5 bases). V was trimmed by 4 bases and J by 0 bases, leaving 12 bases between them. Germline V gene lookup returns CDR1 SGHRS and CDR2 YFSETQ. The CDR3 has 15 amino acids. The DNA of the CDR3 is TGCGCCAGCAGCCCCCGGGGTCCTAGCACAGATACGCAGTATTTT. Translation gives CASSPRGPSTDTQYF.

This clone was observed a few times. The chain joins TRBV14 to TRBJ2-5, with unresolved D. Germline values: CDR1 SGHDN, CDR2 FVKESK. This CDR3 has 12 amino acids. The V end was cut by 3 bases, the J end by 5 bases, with 7 bases between. The CDR3 loop is CASSHIPETQYF. The CDR3 DNA reads TGTGCCAGCAGCCATATTCCGGAGACCCAGTACTTC.

The chain carries TRBV7-3 and TRBJ2-5; D not resolved. V lost 2 bases and J 2 bases, leaving 9 bases between the germline ends. This CDR3 is 14 amino acids long. CDR1 is SGHTA, CDR2 FQGTGA, per germline. Here the CDR3 reads CASSLLRSQETQYF. CDR3 nucleotide sequence: TGTGCCAGCAGCTTACTTCGGAGTCAAGAGACCCAGTACTTC.

J is TRBJ2-5 and V is TRBV2; perhaps TRBD1 as D (5 bases). The CDR3 has 12 amino acids. Per the germline V gene, CDR1 is SNHLY and CDR2 is FYNNEI. The V gene lost 6 bases and the J gene lost 2 bases, with 7 bases spanning the gap. CDR3 sequence (DNA): TGTGCCAGCAGAAGGGGACAAGAGACCCAGTACTTC. Its protein product is CASRRGQETQYF.

The chain links TRBV10-1 to TRBJ2-1; 10 bases are a match to TRBD1. Germline-derived CDR1 and CDR2 are WNHNN and SYGVQD (reference sequence). Trimming took 0 bases from V and 8 from J; bases not matched to a gene: 7. The CDR3 has 16 amino acids. CDR3 sequence (DNA): TGCGCCAGCAGTGAGTCTAGGACAGGGGGTTTGGATGAGCAGTTCTTC. Translating gives CASSESRTGGLDEQFF.

The V call is TRBV5-4, the J call TRBJ2-5; 7 positions agree with TRBD2. V lost 0 bases to trimming and J lost 4 bases; unmatched junction nucleotides: 6. This CDR3 has 15 residues. CDR1 SGHNT and CDR2 YYREEE come from the germline V gene (reference sequence). Here the CDR3 DNA reads TGTGCCAGCAGCTTGGATCCCCGCGGGGGAGAGACCCAGTACTTC. Residues: CASSLDPRGGETQYF.

The CDR3 loop is CASSQGHTGELFF. DNA for the CDR3: TGTGCCAGCAGTCAGGGGCACACCGGGGAGCTGTTTTTT. The chain combines TRBV6-5 with TRBJ2-2; D is possibly TRBD1 (6 bases). Trimming shortened V by 5 bases and J by 3 bases, and 7 bases separated the two germline ends. The CDR3 spans 13 residues. Germline V gene sequence: CDR1 MNHEY, CDR2 SVGAGI.

CDR3 sequence: CASSLVGLAKQFF. For the CDR3, the DNA is TGTGCCAGCAGCTTAGTAGGGCTAGCGAAGCAGTTCTTC. V usage is TRBV11-1 and J usage is TRBJ2-1; perhaps TRBD2 as D (6 bases). Germline assignment: CDR1 SGHAT and CDR2 FQDESV (reference sequence). This CDR3 is 13 amino acids long. Deletions cut 1 base from V and 11 bases from J, with 12 bases between.

The V call is TRBV11-2, the J call TRBJ1-1; no definite D call. V was shortened by 3 bases and J by 2 bases, with 19 bases between the two germline ends. Germline CDR1 SGHAT, CDR2 FQNNGV. The CDR3 totals 17 residues. In DNA, the CDR3 is TGTGCCAGCAGCTTCTTATATGGGCCTGGAAAAAACACTGAAGCTTTCTTT. Amino acids: CASSFLYGPGKNTEAFF.

The chain is built from TRBV7-8 and TRBJ2-7; a possible D gene is TRBD2 (5 bases). The CDR3 contains 14 residues. Trimming removed 2 bases from V and 2 bases from J, with 10 bases in between. Germline lookup yields CDR1 SGHVS and CDR2 FQNEAQ. The CDR3 here is CASSLSRGPYEQYF. CDR3 nucleotide sequence: TGTGCCAGCAGCTTATCGAGAGGGCCCTACGAGCAGTACTTC.

This chain uses TRBV5-1 with TRBJ2-2; 7 nucleotides align to TRBD1. The CDR3 sequence is 17 residues long. V trimming: 3 bases; J trimming: 0 bases; junction bases outside the gene matches: 8. CDR1 and CDR2 from the germline V gene are SGHRS and YFSETQ. The CDR3 reads CASSSGHGTANTGELFF. In DNA, the CDR3 is TGCGCCAGCAGCTCCGGCCACGGGACAGCGAACACCGGGGAGCTGTTTTTT.